The 29 T cell receptor beta chains in this list originate from one sample, sequenced in a study of neurological immune-mediated disorders. TCRdb passed the 5' RACE reads through MiXCR, listing each CDR3 protein once. The table lists roughly 62,000 distinct CDR3 sequences, 2% to 3% of them singletons. The sequenced material came from PBMCs. These receptors all stem from a man aged 50 to 59 with multiple sclerosis.

This clonotype was counted at least ten times. This chain links TRBV12-3 or TRBV12-4 with TRBJ1-3; 8 positions agree with TRBD1. The CDR3 extends over 14 amino acids. V dropped 4 bases and J dropped 4; count of bases not matched to a gene: 3. CDR3 nucleotide sequence: TGTGCCAGCAGTTGGACAGGGTGGGGAAACACCATATATTTT. Its protein product is CASSWTGWGNTIYF.

This clonotype was recorded at least ten times. This chain joins TRBV20-1 and TRBJ2-1; D gene ambiguous. With 3 bases removed from V and 7 bases from J, the gap between germline ends came to 10 bases. The CDR3 sequence is 12 residues long. Looked up from germline, CDR1 is DFQATT and CDR2 is SNEGSKA (reference sequence). The DNA for the CDR3 is TGCAGTGCTAGGCGAAAAGGTAATGAGCAGTTCTTC. The encoded protein is CSARRKGNEQFF.

This clonotype was recorded many times. The chain combines TRBV25-1 with TRBJ1-6; the D gene is possibly TRBD1 (5 bases). Per the germline V gene, CDR1 is MGHDK and CDR2 is SYGVNS. The V and J ends lost 0 bases and 9 bases respectively, with 12 bases between them. The CDR3 has 15 residues. The CDR3 DNA is TGTGCCAGCAGTGAATACGGGGCCAGGTTTTCACCCCTCCACTTT. Encoded protein: CASSEYGARFSPLHF.

This clonotype was observed many times. The rearrangement links TRBV20-1 to TRBJ2-3; 10 bases are a match to TRBD2. The CDR3 has 14 amino acids. Looked up from germline, CDR1 is DFQATT and CDR2 is SNEGSKA (reference sequence). Germline trimming cut 5 bases from V and 1 base from J; bases unmatched to any gene: 3. As DNA, the CDR3 is TGCAGTGCTCATACTAGCGGGGGCACAGATACGCAGTATTTT. Its translation is CSAHTSGGTDTQYF.

This clonotype came up many times. The V gene is TRBV20-1, the J gene TRBJ1-1; D possibly corresponds to TRBD1 (5 bases). V was shortened by 2 bases and J by 4 bases, with 17 bases between the two germline ends. CDR1 DFQATT and CDR2 SNEGSKA come from the germline V gene (reference sequence). The CDR3 loop spans 15 amino acids. Written as DNA, the CDR3 is TGCAGTGCTAGACCCCAAGGGGCCCCAAGCACTGAAGCTTTCTTT. This encodes CSARPQGAPSTEAFF.

This clonotype was seen ten or more times. J is TRBJ2-7 and V is TRBV6-6, with TRBD2 identical over 7 bases. The CDR3 extends over 12 amino acids. Germline V CDR1 and CDR2: MNHNY, SVGAGI (reference sequence). V lost 6 bases to trimming and J lost 5 bases; unmatched junction nucleotides: 4. CDR3: CASSPREDEQYF. The CDR3 DNA reads TGTGCCAGCAGCCCCCGGGAGGACGAGCAGTACTTC.

This clonotype was observed at least ten times. The chain uses TRBV25-1 and TRBJ2-1; D is uncertain. Germline V gene lookup returns CDR1 MGHDK and CDR2 SYGVNS. The CDR3 extends over 11 amino acids. With 1 base removed from V and 7 bases from J, the gap between germline ends came to 2 bases. The CDR3 DNA follows: TGTGCCAGCAGTGAATTAAATGAGCAGTTCTTC. The encoded protein is CASSELNEQFF.

This clonotype was seen ten or more times. The V and J genes are TRBV2 and TRBJ1-3; D unresolved. Germline CDR1 and CDR2: SNHLY and FYNNEI. Trimming stripped 6 bases from V and 2 bases from J, with 14 bases between. The CDR3 loop spans 15 amino acids. CDR3 DNA sequence: TGTGCCAGCAGCCGCGACTCTTTTCCTGGAAACACCATATATTTT. This sequence encodes CASSRDSFPGNTIYF.

The sample holds many counts of this clonotype. This chain connects TRBV9 to TRBJ1-3, with D tentatively TRBD1 (5 bases). Between the trimmed V and J ends, which lost 0 bases and 4 bases, there was a span of 14 bases. The CDR3 runs 16 residues. CDR1 and CDR2 (germline): SGDLS, YYNGEE. The CDR3 bases are TGTGCCAGCAGCGTAGGACCAACGGGGGACGGAAACACCATATATTTT. Translation: CASSVGPTGDGNTIYF.

This clonotype was seen many times. CDR3 in DNA: TGTGCCAGCAGTTTAAACAGGGGAGGGCATCAGCCCCAGCATTTT. This gives the protein CASSLNRGGHQPQHF. V gene TRBV27 combines with J gene TRBJ1-5; 7 bases fit TRBD1. After removal of 2 bases from V and 5 bases from J, the junction contained 6 bases not matched to a gene. Germline V lookup: CDR1 MNHEY, CDR2 SMNVEV (reference sequence). The CDR3 runs to 15 residues.

In this sample, this clonotype turned up many times. The V call is TRBV20-1, the J call TRBJ2-5, with 8 bases identical to TRBD2. CDR1 and CDR2 from the germline V gene are DFQATT and SNEGSKA (reference sequence). The CDR3 sequence is 14 residues long. V was clipped by 8 bases and J by 1 base; unmatched bases: 9. The CDR3 protein is CSTSLAGLQETQYF. For the CDR3, the DNA is TGCAGTACCTCCTTAGCGGGGCTCCAAGAGACCCAGTACTTC.

About this clonotype itself: A read error may explain this, as a much larger clone is one base away. This chain uses TRBV20-1 with TRBJ2-3; 9 positions agree with TRBD2. The germline gives CDR1 DFQATT, CDR2 SNEGSKA (reference sequence). The CDR3 is made up of 14 amino acids. CDR3 in amino acids: CSAKRGATTDKQYF. The CDR3 nucleotides are TGCAGTGCTAAGCGGGGGGCCACCACAGATAAGCAGTATTTT.

The chain recombines TRBV10-1 with TRBJ2-7; no clear D gene. Trimming took off 2 bases at V and 6 bases at J, with 8 bases between the two ends. Germline CDR1 is WNHNN and CDR2 is SYGVQD (reference sequence). The CDR3 spans 12 residues. CDR3 nucleotide sequence: TGCGCCAGCAGTGAGGGCAGCAGCGAGCAGTACTTC. Amino acid sequence: CASSEGSSEQYF.

This clonotype has a count of ten or more. The J gene is TRBJ2-7, the V gene TRBV20-1; 8 positions agree with TRBD2. The CDR3 is 16 residues long. V lost 0 bases and J lost 5; bases outside the gene matches: 12. Germline V CDR1 and CDR2: DFQATT, SNEGSKA (reference sequence). CDR3 bases: TGCAGTGCTAGAGACCCAGGCGGGGGGAATCGCCACGAGCAGTACTTC. Translation: CSARDPGGGNRHEQYF.

This clonotype has a count of ten or more. This chain uses TRBV2 with TRBJ1-2; D not certain. Looked up from germline, CDR1 is SNHLY and CDR2 is FYNNEI. The CDR3 contains 15 residues. V was clipped by 0 bases and J by 8 bases, with 16 bases between them. The DNA for the CDR3 is TGTGCCAGCAGTGAAGCGCTTGGGCCTAACACGGGCTACACCTTC. This encodes CASSEALGPNTGYTF. Using reference TRBV2 and TRBJ1-2 for the parts outside the CDR3, the full variable domain is EPEVTQTPSHQVTQMGQEVILRCVPISNHLYFYWYRQILGQKVEFLVSFYNNEISEKSEIFDDQFSVERPDGSNFTLKIRSTKLEDSAMYFCASSEALGPNTGYTFGSGTRLTVV.

This clonotype has only a few counts. This CDR3 fails to terminate in the conserved phenylalanine or tryptophan, so it likely reflects a read error. The V and J genes are TRBV7-2 and TRBJ2-2; D possibly uses TRBD1 or TRBD2 (5 bases each). Germline CDR1 SGHTA, CDR2 FQGNSA. With 5 bases removed from V and 8 bases from J, the gap between germline ends came to 15 bases. This CDR3 region has 14 residues. CDR3 bases: TGTGCCAGCAGCCCGGGACCACCGTCGGGGGAGCTGTTTTGT. Its translation: CASSPGPPSGELFC.

For this clonotype: A much bigger clone sits one base away, suggesting this may be a read error. The CDR3 DNA is TGCAGCGTTGACGGGCTGAGGAAAGAGCAGTACTTC. It specifies CSVDGLRKEQYF. J is TRBJ2-7 and V is TRBV29-1; the D is unclear. Germline V CDR1 and CDR2: SQVTM, ANQGSEA. The CDR3 loop spans 12 amino acids. V was shortened by 3 bases and J by 7 bases, with 13 bases between the two germline ends.

This clonotype came up many times. This chain joins TRBV6-5 and TRBJ2-7, with D maybe TRBD2 (5 bases). The CDR3 is made up of 14 amino acids. Germline V lookup: CDR1 MNHEY, CDR2 SVGAGI. Trimming removed 0 bases from V and 5 bases from J, with 11 bases in between. CDR3 loop: CASSYSPPGNEQYF. CDR3 in DNA: TGTGCCAGCAGTTACTCGCCCCCCGGGAACGAGCAGTACTTC.

This clonotype appeared many times. The chain carries TRBV4-3 and TRBJ2-7, with D uncertain. Germline V gives CDR1 LGHNA, CDR2 YSLEER. The CDR3 sequence is 13 residues long. V dropped 0 bases and J dropped 4 bases, with 7 bases sitting between them. The chain's CDR3 is CASSQEYRYEQYF. In nucleotides, the CDR3 is TGCGCCAGCAGCCAAGAGTACCGGTACGAGCAGTACTTC.

This clonotype was counted many times. The chain has TRBV4-3 and TRBJ2-3; 8 bases map to TRBD2. CDR1 is LGHNA, CDR2 YSLEER, per germline. The CDR3 sequence is 16 residues long. V dropped 3 bases and J dropped 5; count of bases not matched to a gene: 10. In DNA, the CDR3 is TGCGCCAGCAGCCAGCACTCGGGGGGGGGAAAAGATACGCAGTATTTT. This encodes CASSQHSGGGKDTQYF.

This clonotype was found many times. The chain is built from TRBV20-1 and TRBJ2-2; D is perhaps TRBD2 (5 bases). V dropped 2 bases and J dropped 5 bases, with 12 bases sitting between them. The CDR3 is made up of 14 amino acids. Germline loops: CDR1 DFQATT, CDR2 SNEGSKA (reference sequence). The CDR3 reads CSARSGSGTGELFF. The CDR3 coding sequence is TGCAGTGCTAGATCGGGGTCTGGGACCGGGGAGCTGTTTTTT.

In this sample, this clonotype turned up a few times. The chain employs TRBV6-2 or TRBV6-3 and TRBJ2-4, with D possibly TRBD1 on 5 matching bases. The V end lost 2 bases, the J end lost 6 bases, and 14 bases lay between the germline ends. The germline V gene encodes CDR1 MNHEY and CDR2 SVGEGT. The CDR3 is 15 residues long. The CDR3 loop reads CASSYGYKGPNIQYF. CDR3 nucleotides: TGTGCCAGCAGTTACGGTTACAAGGGGCCAAACATTCAGTACTTC.

This clonotype appeared a few times. The V call is TRBV18, the J call TRBJ1-5; tentatively, D is TRBD1 (6 bases). The CDR3 consists of 15 residues. Germline CDR1 is KGHSH and CDR2 is LQKENI. Trimming pared 2 bases from V and 5 bases from J, leaving 13 bases between. The CDR3 DNA reads TGTGCCAGCTCACCAAGCGGGGGGGCGCATCAGCCCCAGCATTTT. Protein product: CASSPSGGAHQPQHF.

Many counts were recorded for this clonotype. This chain links TRBV30 with TRBJ2-7; D might be TRBD2 (5 bases). Trimming took 8 bases from V and 5 from J, leaving 22 bases between them. The CDR3 consists of 14 residues. Germline V gene data show CDR1 as GTSNPN and CDR2 as SVGIG (reference sequence). The chain's CDR3 is CASRSSVATHEQYF. CDR3 in DNA: TGTGCCAGCCGTTCGAGCGTAGCGACCCACGAGCAGTACTTC.

This clonotype was counted many times. CDR3 amino acids: CSAGDRAGTGELFF. The CDR3 DNA follows: TGCAGCGCAGGGGACAGGGCCGGGACCGGGGAGCTGTTTTTT. V and J are TRBV29-1 and TRBJ2-2; 9 nucleotides align to TRBD1. Germline CDR1 SQVTM, CDR2 ANQGSEA. This CDR3 spans 14 amino acids. Trimming at V came to 7 bases and at J to 5 bases, leaving 8 bases not matched to a gene.

The table lists this clonotype with many counts. The V gene is TRBV5-4, the J gene TRBJ2-1, with TRBD2 identical over 8 bases. In germline, CDR1 is SGHNT, CDR2 YYREEE (reference sequence). There are 14 residues in the CDR3. V trimming: 4 bases; J trimming: 3 bases; junction bases outside the gene matches: 3. The DNA of the CDR3 is TGTGCCAGCAGCATGGGACTAGACTACAATGAGCAGTTCTTC. Amino acid sequence: CASSMGLDYNEQFF.

The table lists this clonotype with many counts. This chain uses TRBV20-1 with TRBJ1-1; maybe TRBD1 (5 bases). V lost 0 bases, J lost 5 bases, and 16 bases lay in between. This CDR3 has 15 amino acids. Germline CDR1 is DFQATT and CDR2 is SNEGSKA (reference sequence). The CDR3 region has the DNA TGCAGTGCTAGAGATAGGGAGGGGTGGAAAACTGAAGCTTTCTTT. Translation gives CSARDREGWKTEAFF.

This clonotype was seen repeatedly, ten times or more. The CDR3 DNA follows: TGTGCCAGCGTACGGGGCGGGAACACCGGGGAGCTGTTTTTT. Its protein product is CASVRGGNTGELFF. The V and J genes are TRBV28 and TRBJ2-2; D possibly uses TRBD1 or TRBD2 (5 bases each). The length of the CDR3 is 14 residues. V gave up 8 bases and J gave up 1 base, with 11 bases separating them. The germline V gene encodes CDR1 MDHEN and CDR2 SYDVKM. Drawing the rest from reference TRBV28 and TRBJ2-2, the complete variable domain is DVKVTQSSRYLVKRTGEKVFLECVQDMDHENMFWYRQDPGLGLRLIYFSYDVKMKEKGDIPEGYSVSREKKERFSLILESASTNQTSMYLCASVRGGNTGELFFGEGSRLTVL.

The table lists this clonotype with many counts. The J gene is TRBJ2-3, the V gene TRBV6-5; TRBD1 agrees at 8 bases. CDR3 length: 17 residues. CDR1 is MNHEY, CDR2 SVGAGI, per germline. V dropped 6 bases and J dropped 0; count of bases not matched to a gene: 11. CDR3 protein: CASRIGTGVTSTDTQYF. The CDR3 nucleotides are TGTGCCAGCAGGATCGGGACAGGAGTTACTAGCACAGATACGCAGTATTTT.